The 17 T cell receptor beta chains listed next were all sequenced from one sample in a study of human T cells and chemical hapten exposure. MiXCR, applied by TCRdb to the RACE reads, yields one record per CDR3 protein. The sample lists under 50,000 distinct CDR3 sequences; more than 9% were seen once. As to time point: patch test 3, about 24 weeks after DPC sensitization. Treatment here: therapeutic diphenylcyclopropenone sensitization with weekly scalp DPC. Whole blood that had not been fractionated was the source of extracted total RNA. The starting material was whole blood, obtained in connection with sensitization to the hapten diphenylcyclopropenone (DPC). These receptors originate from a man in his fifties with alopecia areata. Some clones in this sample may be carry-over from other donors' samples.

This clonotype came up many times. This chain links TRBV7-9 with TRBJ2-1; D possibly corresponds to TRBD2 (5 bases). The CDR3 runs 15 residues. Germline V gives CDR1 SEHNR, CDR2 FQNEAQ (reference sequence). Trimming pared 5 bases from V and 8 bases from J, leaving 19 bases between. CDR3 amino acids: CASSHSAQYSDEQFF. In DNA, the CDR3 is TGTGCCAGCAGCCACTCGGCCCAATATAGCGATGAGCAGTTCTTC.

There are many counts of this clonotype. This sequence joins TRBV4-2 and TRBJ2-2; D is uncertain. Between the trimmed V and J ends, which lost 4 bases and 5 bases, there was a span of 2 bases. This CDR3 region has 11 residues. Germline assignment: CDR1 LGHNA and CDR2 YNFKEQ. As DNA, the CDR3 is TGTGCCAGCAGCCTTACCGGGGAGCTGTTTTTT. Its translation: CASSLTGELFF.

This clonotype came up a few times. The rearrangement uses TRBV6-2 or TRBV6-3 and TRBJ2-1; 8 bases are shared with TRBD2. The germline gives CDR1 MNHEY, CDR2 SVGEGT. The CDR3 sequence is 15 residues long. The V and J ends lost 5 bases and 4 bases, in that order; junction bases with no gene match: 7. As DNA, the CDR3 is TGTGCCAGCAGTCCCCCTAGCGGGCGTTACAATGAGCAGTTCTTC. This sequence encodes CASSPPSGRYNEQFF.

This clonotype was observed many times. CDR3 in amino acids: CSARVPRLDYNEQFF. The CDR3 DNA reads as TGCAGTGCTAGGGTCCCGAGACTAGACTACAATGAGCAGTTCTTC. The V and J genes are TRBV20-1 and TRBJ2-1; perhaps TRBD2 as D (6 bases). CDR1 and CDR2 from the germline V gene are DFQATT and SNEGSKA (reference sequence). This CDR3 contains 15 residues. The V and J ends lost 3 bases and 3 bases respectively, with 15 bases between them.

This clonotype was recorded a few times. CDR3 region: CASNDRSYGYTF. The DNA for the CDR3 is TGTGCCAGCAATGACAGGAGCTATGGCTACACCTTC. The J gene is TRBJ1-2, the V gene TRBV2, with D possibly being TRBD1 (6 bases). The germline V gene encodes CDR1 SNHLY and CDR2 FYNNEI. Trimming removed 7 bases from V and 4 bases from J, with 10 bases in between. This CDR3 has 12 amino acids.

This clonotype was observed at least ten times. The CDR3 nucleotides read TGTGCCAGCAGCTTATCTAGCCCTGGGACCGGGGAGCTGTTTTTT. As protein: CASSLSSPGTGELFF. The V and J genes are TRBV7-3 and TRBJ2-2; maybe TRBD2 (5 bases). CDR3 size: 15 residues. In germline, CDR1 is SGHTA, CDR2 FQGTGA. Trimming cost V 2 bases and J 5 bases, with 12 bases left between them.

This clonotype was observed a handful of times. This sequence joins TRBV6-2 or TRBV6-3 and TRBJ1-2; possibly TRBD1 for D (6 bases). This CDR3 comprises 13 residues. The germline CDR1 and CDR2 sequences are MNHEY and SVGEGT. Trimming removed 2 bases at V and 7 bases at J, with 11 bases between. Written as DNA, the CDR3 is TGTGCCAGCAGTTACCAGGGGATGGCTGGCTACACCTTC. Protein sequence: CASSYQGMAGYTF.

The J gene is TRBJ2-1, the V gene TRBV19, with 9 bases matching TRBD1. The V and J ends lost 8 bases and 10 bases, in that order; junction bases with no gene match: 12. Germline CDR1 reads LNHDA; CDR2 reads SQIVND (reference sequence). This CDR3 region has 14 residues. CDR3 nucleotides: TGTGCCAGTCTTGGACAGGGGATTTATAACGAGCAGTTCTTC. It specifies CASLGQGIYNEQFF.

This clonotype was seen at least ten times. The CDR3 reads CASIRAVTSYNEQFF. The CDR3 region has the DNA TGTGCCAGCATTCGAGCGGTTACCTCCTACAATGAGCAGTTCTTC. This chain uses TRBV6-1 with TRBJ2-1; D is possibly TRBD2 (5 bases). Germline loops: CDR1 MNHNS, CDR2 SASEGT. Trimming stripped 7 bases from V and 0 bases from J, with 13 bases between. The CDR3 runs to 15 residues.

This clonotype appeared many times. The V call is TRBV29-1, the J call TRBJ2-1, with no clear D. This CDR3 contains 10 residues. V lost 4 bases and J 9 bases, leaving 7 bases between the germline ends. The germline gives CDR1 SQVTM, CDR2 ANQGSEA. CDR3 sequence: CSVGDREQFF. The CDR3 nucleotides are TGCAGCGTTGGAGACCGTGAGCAGTTCTTC.

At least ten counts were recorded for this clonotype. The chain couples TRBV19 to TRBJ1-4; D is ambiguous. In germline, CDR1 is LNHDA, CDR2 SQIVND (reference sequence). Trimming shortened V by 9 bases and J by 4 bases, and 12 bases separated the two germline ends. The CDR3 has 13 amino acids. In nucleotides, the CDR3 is TGTGCCAGCCAGGAGCAGAGTAATGAAAAACTGTTTTTT. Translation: CASQEQSNEKLFF. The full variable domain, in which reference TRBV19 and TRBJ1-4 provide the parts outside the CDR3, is DGGITQSPKYLFRKEGQNVTLSCEQNLNHDAMYWYRQDPGQGLRLIYYSQIVNDFQKGDIAEGYSVSREKKESFPLTVTSAQKNPTAFYLCASQEQSNEKLFFGSGTQLSVL.

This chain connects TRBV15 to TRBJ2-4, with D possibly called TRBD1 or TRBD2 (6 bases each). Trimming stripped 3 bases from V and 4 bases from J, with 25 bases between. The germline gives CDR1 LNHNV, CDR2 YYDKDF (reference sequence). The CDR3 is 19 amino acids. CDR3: CATSSARWGADLSKNIQYF. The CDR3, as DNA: TGTGCCACCAGCAGTGCGAGGTGGGGGGCCGACTTATCAAAAAACATTCAGTACTTC.

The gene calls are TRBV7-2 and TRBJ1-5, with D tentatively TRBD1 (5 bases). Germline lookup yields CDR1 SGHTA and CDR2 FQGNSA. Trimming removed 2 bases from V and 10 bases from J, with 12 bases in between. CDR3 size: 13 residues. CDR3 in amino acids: CASSLSRGQPQHF. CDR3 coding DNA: TGTGCCAGCAGCTTATCTAGGGGTCAACCCCAGCATTTT.

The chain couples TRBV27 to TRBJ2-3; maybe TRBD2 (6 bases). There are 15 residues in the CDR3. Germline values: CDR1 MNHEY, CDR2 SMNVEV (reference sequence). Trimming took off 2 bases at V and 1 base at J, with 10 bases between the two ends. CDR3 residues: CASSLEGLRTDTQYF. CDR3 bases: TGTGCCAGCAGTTTAGAGGGACTCCGCACAGATACGCAGTATTTT.

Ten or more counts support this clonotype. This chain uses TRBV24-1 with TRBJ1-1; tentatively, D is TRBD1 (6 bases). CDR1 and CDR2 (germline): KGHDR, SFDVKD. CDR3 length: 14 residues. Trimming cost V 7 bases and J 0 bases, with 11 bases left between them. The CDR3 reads CATRKGHLNTEAFF. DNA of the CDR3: TGTGCCACCAGAAAGGGACACCTGAACACTGAAGCTTTCTTT.

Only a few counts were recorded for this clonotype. This CDR3 reads CSAMGQGTTFYGYTF. DNA for the CDR3: TGCAGTGCGATGGGACAGGGGACCACTTTCTATGGCTACACCTTC. The chain recombines TRBV20-1 with TRBJ1-2, with 10 bases aligning to TRBD1. V gave up 6 bases and J gave up 4 bases; unmatched junction bases: 11. The CDR3 spans 15 residues. Looked up from germline, CDR1 is DFQATT and CDR2 is SNEGSKA (reference sequence).

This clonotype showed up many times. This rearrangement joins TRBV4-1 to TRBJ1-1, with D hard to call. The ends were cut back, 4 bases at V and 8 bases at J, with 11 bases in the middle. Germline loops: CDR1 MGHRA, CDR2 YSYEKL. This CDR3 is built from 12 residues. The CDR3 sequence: CASSLPGREAFF. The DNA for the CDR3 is TGCGCCAGCAGCCTTCCTGGTCGGGAAGCTTTCTTT.